A selection of T cell receptor beta chains follows, all from one sample in a study of T cell repertoires in cytomegalovirus infection. TCRdb used MiXCR to reprocess the reads, holding one entry per CDR3 protein. The data contain about 480,000 distinct CDR3 sequences, more than 30% of them seen just once; the ten biggest clones take up around a sixth. No antigen has been assigned to these receptors. The source material was cultured PBMCs, sampled from culture after CMV antigen stimulation. These TCRs come from a human donor in good health (CMV status not recorded). Some clones in this sample may be carry-over from other donors' samples. CDR3s include the opening cysteine and the closing phenylalanine or tryptophan. D genes are given only for firm matches. Expanded clones are given a class, and other clones once, few, many or no size at all.

v_call: TRBV6-2/TRBV6-3
cdr3_length: 12
clone_size: NA
j_call: TRBJ1-1
d_call: NA
cdr3_aa: CASGDKHTEAFF
cdr3_nt: TGTGCCAGCGGTGACAAGCACACTGAAGCTTTCTTT

v_call: TRBV27
cdr3_length: 13
clone_size: NA
j_call: TRBJ1-1
d_call: TRBD1
cdr3_aa: CASRFTGGAAAFF
cdr3_nt: TGTGCCAGCAGATTTACAGGGGGCGCGGCAGCTTTCTTT

v_call: TRBV27
cdr3_length: 18
clone_size: NA
j_call: TRBJ2-6
d_call: NA
cdr3_aa: CASSPMDFRSSGANVLTF
cdr3_nt: TGTGCCAGCTCGCCAATGGACTTCCGGAGCTCTGGGGCCAACGTCCTGACTTTC

v_call: TRBV5-4
cdr3_length: 13
clone_size: NA
j_call: TRBJ2-5
d_call: NA
cdr3_aa: CASRQGQKETQYF
cdr3_nt: TGTGCCAGCAGACAAGGACAGAAAGAGACCCAGTACTTC

v_call: TRBV28
cdr3_length: 14
clone_size: NA
j_call: TRBJ2-2
d_call: NA
cdr3_aa: CASRYGVNTGELFF
cdr3_nt: TGTGCCAGCAGATACGGGGTTAACACCGGGGAGCTGTTTTTT

v_call: TRBV14
cdr3_length: 14
clone_size: once
j_call: TRBJ1-6
d_call: TRBD1
cdr3_aa: CASRGTEYNSPLHF
cdr3_nt: TGTGCCAGCAGAGGGACAGAATATAATTCACCCCTCCACTTT

v_call: TRBV7-8
cdr3_length: 17
clone_size: few
j_call: TRBJ1-4
d_call: NA
cdr3_aa: CASSLNVLRQGGEKLFF
cdr3_nt: TGTGCCAGCAGCTTAAATGTTCTCCGGCAGGGTGGAGAAAAACTGTTTTTT

v_call: TRBV7-8
cdr3_length: 17
clone_size: few
j_call: TRBJ1-4
d_call: NA
cdr3_aa: CASLQKPQGTTNEKLFF
cdr3_nt: TGTGCCAGCCTCCAAAAGCCCCAGGGGACAACTAATGAAAAACTGTTTTTT

v_call: TRBV6-2/TRBV6-3
cdr3_length: 14
clone_size: once
j_call: TRBJ2-2
d_call: TRBD1
cdr3_aa: CASSPQGAVGELFF
cdr3_nt: TGTGCCAGCAGCCCTCAGGGGGCGGTGGGGGAGCTGTTTTTT

v_call: TRBV12-3/TRBV12-4
cdr3_length: 12
clone_size: NA
j_call: TRBJ2-7
d_call: NA
cdr3_aa: CASSLWFHEQYF
cdr3_nt: TGTGCCAGCAGCCTGTGGTTCCACGAGCAGTACTTC

v_call: TRBV27
cdr3_length: 10
clone_size: few
j_call: TRBJ2-3
d_call: NA
cdr3_aa: CAPITDTQYF
cdr3_nt: TGTGCCCCTATCACAGATACGCAGTATTTT

v_call: TRBV4-1
cdr3_length: 15
clone_size: NA
j_call: TRBJ2-3
d_call: NA
cdr3_aa: CASSQDGSGLDTQYF
cdr3_nt: TGCGCCAGCAGCCAAGACGGGTCAGGGCTAGATACGCAGTATTTT

v_call: TRBV7-9
cdr3_length: 15
clone_size: few
j_call: TRBJ2-1
d_call: NA
cdr3_aa: CASSFPGVAYNEQFF
cdr3_nt: TGTGCCAGCAGCTTCCCGGGAGTGGCCTACAATGAGCAGTTCTTC

v_call: TRBV20-1
cdr3_length: 13
clone_size: NA
j_call: TRBJ2-2
d_call: NA
cdr3_aa: CSASNREPGELFF
cdr3_nt: TGCAGTGCTAGTAACCGGGAACCCGGGGAGCTGTTTTTT

v_call: TRBV20-1
cdr3_length: 14
clone_size: NA
j_call: TRBJ1-1
d_call: TRBD1
cdr3_aa: CSASNRDRGGEAFF
cdr3_nt: TGCAGTGCGAGCAACCGGGACAGGGGAGGGGAAGCTTTCTTT

v_call: TRBV7-9
cdr3_length: 14
clone_size: NA
j_call: TRBJ1-6
d_call: NA
cdr3_aa: CASSSPGPISPLHF
cdr3_nt: TGTGCCAGCAGCTCCCCCGGACCTATTTCACCCCTCCACTTT

v_call: TRBV5-4
cdr3_length: 16
clone_size: NA
j_call: TRBJ2-3
d_call: TRBD1
cdr3_aa: CASSFTLDRGTDTQYF
cdr3_nt: TGTGCCAGCAGCTTTACGCTAGACAGGGGCACAGATACGCAGTATTTT

v_call: TRBV28
cdr3_length: 15
clone_size: few
j_call: TRBJ2-5
d_call: NA
cdr3_aa: CASSLRGHGAETQYF
cdr3_nt: TGTGCCAGCAGTTTGAGAGGACACGGCGCAGAGACCCAGTACTTC

v_call: TRBV28
cdr3_length: 13
clone_size: NA
j_call: TRBJ2-3
d_call: NA
cdr3_aa: CASSFSSEDTQYF
cdr3_nt: TGTGCCAGCAGTTTCTCATCAGAAGATACGCAGTATTTT

v_call: TRBV7-6
cdr3_length: 16
clone_size: few
j_call: TRBJ2-3
d_call: TRBD1
cdr3_aa: CASSLGTGDVTDTQYF
cdr3_nt: TGTGCCAGCAGCTTAGGGACAGGGGACGTGACCGATACGCAGTATTTT

v_call: TRBV27
cdr3_length: 16
clone_size: once
j_call: TRBJ2-5
d_call: NA
cdr3_aa: CASSYVSLGEQETQYF
cdr3_nt: TGTGCCAGCAGTTATGTTAGCTTAGGAGAACAAGAGACCCAGTACTTC

v_call: TRBV7-2
cdr3_length: 13
clone_size: NA
j_call: TRBJ2-7
d_call: NA
cdr3_aa: CASSFGVAYEQYF
cdr3_nt: TGTGCCAGCAGCTTCGGGGTCGCCTACGAGCAGTACTTC

v_call: TRBV11-2
cdr3_length: 15
clone_size: NA
j_call: TRBJ2-1
d_call: TRBD2
cdr3_aa: CASSSSSGGHNEQFF
cdr3_nt: TGTGCCAGCAGCTCTTCAAGCGGGGGTCACAATGAGCAGTTCTTC

v_call: TRBV6-6
cdr3_length: 16
clone_size: few
j_call: TRBJ2-5
d_call: NA
cdr3_aa: CASSYLQGSVKETQYF
cdr3_nt: TGTGCCAGCAGTTACCTCCAGGGATCAGTGAAGGAGACCCAGTACTTC

v_call: TRBV28
cdr3_length: 14
clone_size: few
j_call: TRBJ2-1
d_call: TRBD2
cdr3_aa: CASTLAASGNEQFF
cdr3_nt: TGTGCCAGCACCCTTGCGGCTAGCGGGAATGAGCAGTTCTTC

v_call: TRBV18
cdr3_length: 15
clone_size: NA
j_call: TRBJ1-4
d_call: NA
cdr3_aa: CASSPFDRPNEKLFF
cdr3_nt: TGTGCCAGCTCACCATTTGACAGGCCTAATGAAAAACTGTTTTTT

v_call: TRBV6-5
cdr3_length: 13
clone_size: few
j_call: TRBJ1-1
d_call: NA
cdr3_aa: CASSYSISAGAFF
cdr3_nt: TGTGCCAGCAGTTACTCGATAAGCGCCGGAGCTTTCTTT

v_call: TRBV7-9
cdr3_length: 15
clone_size: NA
j_call: TRBJ2-1
d_call: TRBD1
cdr3_aa: CASSPSGTVYNEQFF
cdr3_nt: TGTGCCAGCAGCCCGTCCGGGACAGTTTACAATGAGCAGTTCTTC

v_call: TRBV7-2
cdr3_length: 13
clone_size: few
j_call: TRBJ2-5
d_call: TRBD1
cdr3_aa: CATSRDRGETQYF
cdr3_nt: TGTGCCACCAGCCGGGACAGGGGAGAGACCCAGTACTTC

v_call: TRBV28
cdr3_length: 12
clone_size: NA
j_call: TRBJ1-3
d_call: NA
cdr3_aa: CASGPPRGTIYF
cdr3_nt: TGTGCCAGTGGACCTCCGAGAGGCACCATATATTTT

v_call: TRBV19
cdr3_length: 13
clone_size: NA
j_call: TRBJ1-1
d_call: NA
cdr3_aa: CASSIAGGLEAFF
cdr3_nt: TGTGCTAGTAGTATCGCCGGGGGGCTTGAAGCTTTCTTT

v_call: TRBV11-2
cdr3_length: 16
clone_size: NA
j_call: TRBJ2-5
d_call: TRBD2
cdr3_aa: CASSPPGLAGAETQYF
cdr3_nt: TGTGCCAGCAGCCCCCCGGGACTAGCGGGAGCTGAGACCCAGTACTTC

v_call: TRBV7-9
cdr3_length: 15
clone_size: few
j_call: TRBJ2-1
d_call: NA
cdr3_aa: CASSSRSATRNEQFF
cdr3_nt: TGTGCCAGCAGCTCTAGGAGTGCTACAAGAAATGAGCAGTTCTTC

v_call: TRBV6-1
cdr3_length: 15
clone_size: few
j_call: TRBJ2-2
d_call: TRBD2
cdr3_aa: CASRTGTSVSGELFF
cdr3_nt: TGTGCCAGCAGAACCGGGACTAGCGTATCCGGGGAGCTGTTTTTT

v_call: TRBV25-1
cdr3_length: 16
clone_size: few
j_call: TRBJ2-5
d_call: NA
cdr3_aa: CASSDAGPRARETQYF
cdr3_nt: TGTGCCAGCAGTGATGCGGGACCCCGGGCCCGAGAGACCCAGTACTTC

v_call: TRBV6-5
cdr3_length: 14
clone_size: NA
j_call: TRBJ2-3
d_call: NA
cdr3_aa: CASRNGGYTDTQYF
cdr3_nt: TGTGCCAGCAGGAACGGCGGCTACACAGATACGCAGTATTTT

v_call: TRBV7-2
cdr3_length: 13
clone_size: few
j_call: TRBJ2-2
d_call: NA
cdr3_aa: CASSLVKTGELFF
cdr3_nt: TGTGCCAGCAGCTTAGTCAAGACCGGGGAGCTGTTTTTT

v_call: TRBV20-1
cdr3_length: 14
clone_size: NA
j_call: TRBJ2-4
d_call: NA
cdr3_aa: CSAQPLLAKNIQYF
cdr3_nt: TGCAGTGCTCAGCCCTTACTAGCCAAAAACATTCAGTACTTC

v_call: TRBV7-2
cdr3_length: 16
clone_size: NA
j_call: TRBJ2-3
d_call: TRBD2
cdr3_aa: CASSPRSSGRPDTQYF
cdr3_nt: TGTGCCAGCAGCCCGAGATCTAGCGGGAGACCAGATACGCAGTATTTT

v_call: TRBV7-9
cdr3_length: 14
clone_size: few
j_call: TRBJ1-2
d_call: NA
cdr3_aa: CASSRGRGNYGYTF
cdr3_nt: TGTGCCAGCAGCCGGGGACGGGGAAACTATGGCTACACCTTC

v_call: TRBV6-6
cdr3_length: 16
clone_size: NA
j_call: TRBJ2-7
d_call: NA
cdr3_aa: CASSYSRADYSYEQYF
cdr3_nt: TGTGCCAGCAGTTACTCGAGAGCGGATTATTCCTACGAGCAGTACTTC

v_call: TRBV29-1
cdr3_length: 15
clone_size: NA
j_call: TRBJ2-1
d_call: NA
cdr3_aa: CSVEEPGRALSEQFF
cdr3_nt: TGCAGCGTTGAAGAACCGGGACGGGCCCTTTCTGAGCAGTTCTTC

v_call: TRBV7-4
cdr3_length: 13
clone_size: NA
j_call: TRBJ1-1
d_call: NA
cdr3_aa: CASLPGGYTEAFF
cdr3_nt: TGTGCCAGCCTCCCGGGGGGCTACACTGAAGCTTTCTTT

v_call: TRBV7-2
cdr3_length: 14
clone_size: many
j_call: TRBJ1-5
d_call: NA
cdr3_aa: CASSSQGDNQPQHF
cdr3_nt: TGTGCCAGCAGCTCTCAGGGTGACAATCAGCCCCAGCATTTT

v_call: TRBV6-2/TRBV6-3
cdr3_length: 13
clone_size: NA
j_call: TRBJ2-7
d_call: TRBD1
cdr3_aa: CASTRTGLYEQYF
cdr3_nt: TGTGCCAGCACCCGGACAGGGCTTTACGAGCAGTACTTC

v_call: TRBV7-8
cdr3_length: 12
clone_size: NA
j_call: TRBJ2-5
d_call: NA
cdr3_aa: CASSHRSETQYF
cdr3_nt: TGTGCCAGCAGCCACCGGTCTGAGACCCAGTACTTC

v_call: TRBV6-2/TRBV6-3
cdr3_length: 18
clone_size: NA
j_call: TRBJ2-1
d_call: TRBD2
cdr3_aa: CASSYSGTSGTWGNEQFF
cdr3_nt: TGTGCCAGCAGTTACTCAGGGACTAGCGGGACGTGGGGGAATGAGCAGTTCTTC

v_call: TRBV5-4
cdr3_length: 15
clone_size: few
j_call: TRBJ2-3
d_call: TRBD2
cdr3_aa: CASSSTSGWADTQYF
cdr3_nt: TGTGCCAGCAGCTCGACTAGCGGGTGGGCAGATACGCAGTATTTT

v_call: TRBV19
cdr3_length: 18
clone_size: NA
j_call: TRBJ2-3
d_call: TRBD1
cdr3_aa: CARSPRPGTGSSTDTQYF
cdr3_nt: TGTGCCAGAAGTCCCCGTCCCGGGACAGGGAGTAGCACAGATACGCAGTATTTT

v_call: TRBV7-2
cdr3_length: 15
clone_size: NA
j_call: TRBJ2-1
d_call: NA
cdr3_aa: CASSFLGQHHNEQFF
cdr3_nt: TGTGCCAGCAGCTTTTTGGGGCAGCACCACAATGAGCAGTTCTTC

v_call: TRBV12-3/TRBV12-4
cdr3_length: 11
clone_size: NA
j_call: TRBJ2-7
d_call: NA
cdr3_aa: CASSSPWEQYF
cdr3_nt: TGTGCCAGCAGTTCTCCATGGGAGCAGTACTTC

v_call: TRBV28
cdr3_length: 17
clone_size: few
j_call: TRBJ2-6
d_call: NA
cdr3_aa: CASLGGVIILGANVLTF
cdr3_nt: TGTGCCAGCCTCGGAGGGGTAATAATTTTGGGGGCCAACGTCCTGACTTTC

v_call: TRBV7-2
cdr3_length: 13
clone_size: many
j_call: TRBJ2-3
d_call: NA
cdr3_aa: CASRSPPWGAQYF
cdr3_nt: TGTGCCAGCAGATCGCCTCCTTGGGGAGCGCAGTATTTT

v_call: TRBV7-2
cdr3_length: 11
clone_size: NA
j_call: TRBJ1-2
d_call: NA
cdr3_aa: CASSLNGGNTF
cdr3_nt: TGTGCCAGCAGCTTAAACGGTGGCAACACCTTC

v_call: TRBV28
cdr3_length: 12
clone_size: many
j_call: TRBJ1-2
d_call: TRBD1
cdr3_aa: CASSTGVHGYTF
cdr3_nt: TGTGCCAGCAGCACAGGGGTCCATGGCTACACCTTC

v_call: TRBV20-1
cdr3_length: 15
clone_size: NA
j_call: TRBJ2-4
d_call: NA
cdr3_aa: CSARGRGGAKNIQYF
cdr3_nt: TGCAGTGCTAGAGGGAGGGGCGGAGCCAAAAACATTCAGTACTTC

v_call: TRBV12-3/TRBV12-4
cdr3_length: 14
clone_size: NA
j_call: TRBJ2-3
d_call: NA
cdr3_aa: CASSFRTAPDTQYF
cdr3_nt: TGTGCCAGCAGTTTTCGGACTGCCCCGGATACGCAGTATTTT

v_call: TRBV11-2
cdr3_length: 17
clone_size: NA
j_call: TRBJ2-3
d_call: TRBD2
cdr3_aa: CASSLRLAGGETDTQYF
cdr3_nt: TGTGCCAGCAGCTTACGGTTAGCGGGAGGTGAAACAGATACGCAGTATTTT